This is a list of T cell receptor beta chains from one sample in a study of T cell responses to AZD1222 COVID-19 vaccine. Repertoires were generated with immunoSEQ multiplex PCR, while TCRdb's copy carries only in-frame clones and drops some. The sample has some 150,000 clones, 93% seen once. Specimen: peripheral blood, collected on day 0 of MenACWY control vaccination. Every receptor here comes from an adult in good health. Each CDR3 is given with its conserved first and last residue. A D gene is named only where the DNA matches it firmly. The size field is filled for only some rows; it gives once, few, many or a size class.

size: -
V: TRBV5-1
J: TRBJ1-6
D: -
DNA: TGCGCCAGCAGCTTGAACCCGACAGTCAACAATTCACCCCTCCACTTT
CDR3: CASSLNPTVNNSPLHF

size: -
V: TRBV7-2
J: TRBJ1-1
D: -
DNA: TGTGCCAGCAGCTTTCGAAGGGTTGAGAACACTGAAGCTTTCTTT
CDR3: CASSFRRVENTEAFF

size: -
V: TRBV12-5
J: TRBJ2-1
D: TRBD2
DNA: TGTGCTAGTGGTTCCCACCTAGCGGGGGCCTCCTACAATGAGCAGTTCTTC
CDR3: CASGSHLAGASYNEQFF

size: -
V: TRBV18
J: TRBJ1-1
D: -
DNA: TGTGCCAGCTCACCTCAGAAGAACACTGAAGCTTTCTTT
CDR3: CASSPQKNTEAFF

size: -
V: TRBV7-9
J: TRBJ1-2
D: TRBD1
DNA: TGTGCCAGCAGCCTAGGACAGGTGGGGAATGGCTACACCTTC
CDR3: CASSLGQVGNGYTF

size: -
V: TRBV6-5
J: TRBJ2-3
D: TRBD2
DNA: TGTGCCAGCAGAGGACTAGCGGGAGACACAGATACGCAGTATTTT
CDR3: CASRGLAGDTDTQYF

size: -
V: TRBV12-5
J: TRBJ1-1
D: TRBD1
DNA: TGTGCTAGTGGTTTGGTACTTCAGGGGGCGGTCACTGAAGCTTTCTTT
CDR3: CASGLVLQGAVTEAFF

size: -
V: TRBV6-5
J: TRBJ1-2
D: TRBD1
DNA: TGTGCCAGTAGAGAGGGGGCCTCCTATGGCTACACCTTC
CDR3: CASREGASYGYTF

size: -
V: TRBV7-9
J: TRBJ2-1
D: -
DNA: TGTGCCAGCAGCTTACGCCCTCAGCACAATGAGCAGTTCTTC
CDR3: CASSLRPQHNEQFF

size: -
V: TRBV5-1
J: TRBJ2-2
D: -
DNA: TGCGCCAGCAGCGAATACTCCCCCACGGACACCGGGGAGCTGTTTTTT
CDR3: CASSEYSPTDTGELFF

size: -
V: TRBV7-9
J: TRBJ1-1
D: -
DNA: TGTGCCAGCAGCTTAGGCCCAGGGGCGAACACTGAAGCTTTCTTT
CDR3: CASSLGPGANTEAFF

size: -
V: TRBV4-3
J: TRBJ1-5
D: -
DNA: TGCGCCAGCAGCCAAGATCTGATGGGGAATCAGCCCCAGCATTTT
CDR3: CASSQDLMGNQPQHF

size: -
V: TRBV9
J: TRBJ1-4
D: -
DNA: TGTGCCAGCAGCGTAGCCGTGACAACTAATGAAAAACTGTTTTTT
CDR3: CASSVAVTTNEKLFF

size: -
V: TRBV5-1
J: TRBJ2-2
D: -
DNA: TGCGCCAGCAGTAGCCGGGAAGTAGGGTCCGGGGAGCTGTTTTTT
CDR3: CASSSREVGSGELFF

size: once
V: TRBV6-1
J: TRBJ2-3
D: TRBD2
DNA: TGTGCCAGCAGTGAAAGGCTAGCGGGGGGTCGGGATACGCAGTATTTT
CDR3: CASSERLAGGRDTQYF

size: once
V: TRBV6-5
J: TRBJ1-2
D: -
DNA: TGTGCCAGCAGTCAGGGAAGAAATAACTATGGCTACACCTTC
CDR3: CASSQGRNNYGYTF

size: -
V: TRBV5-1
J: TRBJ1-2
D: -
DNA: TGCGCCAGCAGCTTGGAAGGCAGGGGAGGAGGCTACACCTTC
CDR3: CASSLEGRGGGYTF

size: -
V: TRBV18
J: TRBJ1-1
D: TRBD1
DNA: TGTGCCAGCTCACGTAGGGAGGGGGCGTTGAACACTGAAGCTTTCTTT
CDR3: CASSRREGALNTEAFF

size: -
V: TRBV2
J: TRBJ2-2
D: TRBD2
DNA: TGTGCCAGCAATGGCATGGCGGGGGGTGTCGCCGGGGAGCTGTTTTTT
CDR3: CASNGMAGGVAGELFF

size: -
V: TRBV27
J: TRBJ2-3
D: TRBD2
DNA: TGTGCCAGCAGTTCACTAGCGGGATGGTCAGATACGCAGTATTTT
CDR3: CASSSLAGWSDTQYF

size: once
V: TRBV19
J: TRBJ1-5
D: -
DNA: TGTGCCAGTAGTATTGAAGGGCGCCGGCAGCCCCAGCATTTT
CDR3: CASSIEGRRQPQHF

size: -
V: TRBV7-3
J: TRBJ1-2
D: -
DNA: TGTGCCAGCAGCTTAACAGGGGATCATGGCTACACCTTC
CDR3: CASSLTGDHGYTF